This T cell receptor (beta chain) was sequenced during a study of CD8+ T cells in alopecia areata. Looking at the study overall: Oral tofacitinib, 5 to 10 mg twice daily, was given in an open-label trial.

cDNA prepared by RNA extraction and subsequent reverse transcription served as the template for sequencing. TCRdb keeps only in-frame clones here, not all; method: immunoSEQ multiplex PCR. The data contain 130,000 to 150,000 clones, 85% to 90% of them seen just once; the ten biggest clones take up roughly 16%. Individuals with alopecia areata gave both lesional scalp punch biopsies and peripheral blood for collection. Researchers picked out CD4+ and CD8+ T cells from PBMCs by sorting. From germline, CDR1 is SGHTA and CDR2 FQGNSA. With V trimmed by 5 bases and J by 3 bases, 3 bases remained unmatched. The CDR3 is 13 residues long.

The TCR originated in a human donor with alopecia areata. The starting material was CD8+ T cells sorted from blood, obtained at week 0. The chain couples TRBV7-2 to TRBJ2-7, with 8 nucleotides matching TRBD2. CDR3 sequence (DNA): TGTGCCAGCAGCCCTAGCGGGTTCTACGAGCAGTACTTC. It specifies CASSPSGFYEQYF.